Described below is a single TCR beta chain sequence and its context. The antigen it recognizes is unknown. There are no base qualities to consult, and no much larger clone falls within one base. The germline V and J ends show losses of 3 bases and 6 bases respectively, and no gene match explains 5 bases of the junction. The CDR3 numbers 15 residues from cysteine through phenylalanine. Here the CDR3 DNA is all that survives: 45 bases in frame from base 1. CDR1 and CDR2 are read off the germline V gene as SGHTA and FQGTGA. Patients with autoimmune disease history or receiving systemic immunosuppression were excluded from the trial. In every dose cohort, peripheral blood was drawn for TCR sequencing at baseline, cycle 4 day 1, and cycle 7 day 1. The samples were drawn from a first-in-human, open-label, multicenter phase I dose-escalation trial of ivuxolimab. The trial enrolled adults with locally advanced or metastatic head and neck squamous cell, hepatocellular, melanoma or renal cell carcinoma. Before TCR sequencing, CD4+ T cells and CD8+ T cells from peripheral blood were sorted into separate populations.

Genomic DNA was isolated from the sorted cells so that the TCRbeta CDR3 region could be sequenced. The immunoSEQ Assay was used for sequencing of TCRbeta CDR3 regions. TCRdb's version of the immuneACCESS table is confined to in-frame rearrangements and falls short of the full clone set. An unresolved V gene accounts for under half of the shortfall where checked; the remainder is of unknown origin. Counted in this sample were 80,000 or so clones; about nine tenths of them appeared once. The ten largest clones add up to 1.5% to 2% of the sample. The data stem from a study of OX40 agonist ivuxolimab in advanced cancers. Some background on the complete study: The costimulatory receptor OX40 (CD134) was targeted by ivuxolimab, a fully human IgG2 agonistic monoclonal antibody. Intravenous ivuxolimab was administered to patients every 2 weeks at six dose levels: 0.01, 0.1, 0.3, 1.5, 3 and 10 mg/kg. Of the roughly 52 dose-escalation patients, hepatocellular carcinoma was present in about 20, melanoma in approximately 15, renal cell carcinoma in 9 and head and neck cancer in 9. In the dose-escalation cohort, around four fifths of patients were male, and the mean age was approximately 55 years, with a range of 23 to 79. Patients were allowed to have had prior anti-PD-1, anti-PD-L1 or anti-CTLA-4 therapy, and around 40% of the dose-escalation patients had previously received checkpoint inhibitors. Three dose-escalation patients achieved partial responses, one with hepatocellular carcinoma and two with cutaneous melanoma. The purpose of peripheral TCRbeta sequencing was to test whether ivuxolimab changed TCR sequence diversity and led to clonal T-cell expansion. The paper describes the monotherapy dose-escalation part (N of about 50 patients) of the phase I trial of ivuxolimab.

What the research found in general, with its limitations: Low levels of normalized T-cell clonal expansion were also seen in some nonresponding patients. At doses of 0.1 to 3.0 mg/kg, clonal expansion of both CD4+ and CD8+ blood T cells was observed from baseline to week 6. The antigen specificity of the peripheral T cells that underwent clonal expansion was not determined. After ivuxolimab, expanded clones were on average more numerous among CD8+ T cells than among CD4+ T cells. In the 0.1-3.0 mg/kg groups, partial responders were among the patients with the lowest normalized peripheral clonal expansion, particularly in CD8+ T cells.

Material: CD4+ or CD8+ T cells sorted from blood, obtained in a trial of the OX40 agonist ivuxolimab. The rearrangement combines TRBV7-3 with TRBJ2-1; 10 central nucleotides agree with TRBD2. The clonotype comes from an adult with an advanced solid tumor such as melanoma, head and neck, liver or kidney cancer. The DNA reads as follows: TGTGCCAGCAGCTTTCTAGCGGGGGAGTTCAATGAGCAGTTCTTC. This sequence encodes CASSFLAGEFNEQFF.